The sample holds a few counts of the clone carrying this T cell receptor beta chain. The antigen is not known. V lost 1 base and J lost 8, with 11 bases in between. Germline-derived CDR1 and CDR2 are SGHAT and FQDESV (reference sequence). CDR3 size: 13 residues. These data come from a study of beta chain features in type 1 diabetes. Study-wide points: Patients with Type 1 diabetes showed moderately but significantly shorter TCRB CDR3s in all four CD4+ subsets.

Expressed TCRB transcripts got sequenced, as all isolated RNA was reverse transcribed. The table came from immunoSEQ multiplex PCR; TCRdb's copy has only in-frame clones and leaves some out. The sample shows fewer than 450,000 clones, 13% of them seen only once. Sequencing was done on a sample of naive CD4+ T cells from blood. The clonotype comes from a young woman with type 1 diabetes. The chain is built from TRBV11-1 and TRBJ1-2; D is uncertain. The CDR3 region is CASSLDAARGYTF. The DNA of the CDR3 is TGTGCCAGCAGCTTAGATGCAGCGAGGGGCTACACCTTC. Looking up the rest from reference TRBV11-1 and TRBJ1-2 gives the full variable domain: EAEVAQSPRYKITEKSQAVAFWCDPISGHATLYWYRQILGQGPELLVQFQDESVVDDSQLPKDRFSAERLKGVDSTLKIQPAELGDSAMYLCASSLDAARGYTFGSGTRLTVV.